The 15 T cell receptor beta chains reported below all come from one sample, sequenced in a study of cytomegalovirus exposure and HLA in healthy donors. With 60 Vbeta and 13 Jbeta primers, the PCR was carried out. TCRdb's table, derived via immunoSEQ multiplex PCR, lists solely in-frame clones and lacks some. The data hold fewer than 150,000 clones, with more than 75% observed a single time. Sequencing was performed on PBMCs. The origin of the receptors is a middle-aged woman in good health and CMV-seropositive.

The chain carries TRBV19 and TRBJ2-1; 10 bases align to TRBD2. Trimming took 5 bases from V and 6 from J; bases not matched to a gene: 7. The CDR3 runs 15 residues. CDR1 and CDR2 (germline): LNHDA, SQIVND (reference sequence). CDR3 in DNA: TGTGCCAGTAGTGCGGGACTAGCGAGCAGCAATGAGCAGTTCTTC. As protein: CASSAGLASSNEQFF.

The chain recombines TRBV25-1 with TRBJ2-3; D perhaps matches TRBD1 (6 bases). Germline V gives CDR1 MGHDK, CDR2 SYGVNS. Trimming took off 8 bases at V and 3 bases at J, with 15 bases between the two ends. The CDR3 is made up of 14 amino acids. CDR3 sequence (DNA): TGTGCCAGCTGGGGGCGTCTCGGAACAGATACGCAGTATTTT. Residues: CASWGRLGTDTQYF.

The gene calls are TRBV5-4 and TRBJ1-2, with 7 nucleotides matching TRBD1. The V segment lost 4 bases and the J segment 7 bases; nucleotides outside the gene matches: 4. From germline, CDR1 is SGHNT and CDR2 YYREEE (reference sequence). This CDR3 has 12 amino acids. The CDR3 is CASSNDRAGYTF. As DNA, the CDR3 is TGTGCCAGCAGCAATGACAGGGCTGGCTACACCTTC.

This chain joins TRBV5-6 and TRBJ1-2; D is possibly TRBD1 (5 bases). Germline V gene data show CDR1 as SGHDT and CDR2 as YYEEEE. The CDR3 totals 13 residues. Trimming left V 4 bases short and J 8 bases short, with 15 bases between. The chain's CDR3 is CASSPDSVGGYTF. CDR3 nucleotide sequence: TGTGCCAGCAGCCCCGACAGCGTAGGCGGCTACACCTTC.

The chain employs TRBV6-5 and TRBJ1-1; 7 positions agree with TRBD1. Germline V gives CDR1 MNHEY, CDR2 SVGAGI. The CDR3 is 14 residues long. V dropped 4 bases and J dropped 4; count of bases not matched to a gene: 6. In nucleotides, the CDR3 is TGTGCCAGCAGTTTGACAGGGTTGGCCACTGAAGCTTTCTTT. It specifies CASSLTGLATEAFF.

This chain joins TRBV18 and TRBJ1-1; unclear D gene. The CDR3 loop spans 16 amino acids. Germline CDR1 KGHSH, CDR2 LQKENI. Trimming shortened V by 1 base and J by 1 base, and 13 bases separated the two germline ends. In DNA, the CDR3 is TGTGCCAGCTCACCACACACGGACTTAGGGAACACTGAAGCTTTCTTT. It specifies CASSPHTDLGNTEAFF.

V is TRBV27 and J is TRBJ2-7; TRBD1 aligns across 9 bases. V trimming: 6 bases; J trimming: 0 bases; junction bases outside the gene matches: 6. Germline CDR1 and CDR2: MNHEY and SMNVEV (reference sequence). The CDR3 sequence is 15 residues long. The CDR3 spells CASSPWDRASYEQYF. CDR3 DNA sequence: TGTGCCAGCAGCCCATGGGACAGGGCCTCCTACGAGCAGTACTTC.

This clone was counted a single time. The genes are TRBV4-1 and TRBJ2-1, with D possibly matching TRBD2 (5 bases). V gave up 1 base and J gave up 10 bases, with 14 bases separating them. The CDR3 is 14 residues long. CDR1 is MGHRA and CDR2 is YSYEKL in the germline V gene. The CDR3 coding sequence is TGCGCCAGCAGCCAAGTTCTCATCCTAGCCGAGCAGTTCTTC. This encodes CASSQVLILAEQFF.

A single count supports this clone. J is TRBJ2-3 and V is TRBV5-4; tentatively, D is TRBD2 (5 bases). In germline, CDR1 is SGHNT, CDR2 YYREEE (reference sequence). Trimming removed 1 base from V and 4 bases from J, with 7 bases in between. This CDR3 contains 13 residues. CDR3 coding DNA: TGTGCCAGCAGCTTGAGCGGAGCAGATACGCAGTATTTT. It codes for CASSLSGADTQYF.

DNA for the CDR3: TGTGCCAGCAGTTACTTACAGAATCAGCCCCAGCATTTT. Translated, it gives CASSYLQNQPQHF. This rearrangement joins TRBV6-6 to TRBJ1-5, with no clear D. The length of the CDR3 is 13 residues. V lost 1 base, J lost 4 bases, and 5 bases lay in between. Germline CDR1 reads MNHNY; CDR2 reads SVGAGI (reference sequence).

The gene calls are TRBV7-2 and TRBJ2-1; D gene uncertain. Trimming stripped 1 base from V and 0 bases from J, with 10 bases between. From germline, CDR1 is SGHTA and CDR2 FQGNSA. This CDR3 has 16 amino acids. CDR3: CASSLGAQTSYNEQFF. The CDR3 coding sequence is TGTGCCAGCAGCTTAGGGGCGCAAACCTCCTACAATGAGCAGTTCTTC.

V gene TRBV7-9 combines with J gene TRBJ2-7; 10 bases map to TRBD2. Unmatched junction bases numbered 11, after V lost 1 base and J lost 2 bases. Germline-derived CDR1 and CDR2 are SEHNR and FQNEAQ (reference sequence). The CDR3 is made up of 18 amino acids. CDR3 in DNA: TGTGCCAGCAGCTTAGGTTTTGATCAGCGGGAGGGGCCCTACGAGCAGTACTTC. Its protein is CASSLGFDQREGPYEQYF. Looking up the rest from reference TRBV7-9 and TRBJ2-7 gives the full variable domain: DTGVSQNPRHKITKRGQNVTFRCDPISEHNRLYWYRQTLGQGPEFLTYFQNEAQLEKSRLLSDRFSAERPKGSFSTLEIQRTEQGDSAMYLCASSLGFDQREGPYEQYFGPGTRLTVT.

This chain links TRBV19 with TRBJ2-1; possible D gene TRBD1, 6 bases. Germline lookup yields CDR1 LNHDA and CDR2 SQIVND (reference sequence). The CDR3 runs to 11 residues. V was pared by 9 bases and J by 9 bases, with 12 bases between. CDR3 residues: CASQGRSEQFF. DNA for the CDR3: TGTGCCAGCCAGGGGCGAAGTGAGCAGTTCTTC.

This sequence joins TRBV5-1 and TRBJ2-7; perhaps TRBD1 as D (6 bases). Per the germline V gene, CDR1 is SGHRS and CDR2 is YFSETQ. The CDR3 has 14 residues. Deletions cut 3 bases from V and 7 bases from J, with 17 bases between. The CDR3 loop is CASSWGGDNGEQYF. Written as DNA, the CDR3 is TGCGCCAGCAGCTGGGGTGGGGACAACGGAGAGCAGTACTTC.

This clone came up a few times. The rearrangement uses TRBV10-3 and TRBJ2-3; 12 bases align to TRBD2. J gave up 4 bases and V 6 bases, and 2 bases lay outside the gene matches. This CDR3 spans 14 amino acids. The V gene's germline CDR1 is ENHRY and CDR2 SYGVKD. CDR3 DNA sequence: TGTGCCATCAGGGCTAGCGGGAGGGCAGATACGCAGTATTTT. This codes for CAIRASGRADTQYF.